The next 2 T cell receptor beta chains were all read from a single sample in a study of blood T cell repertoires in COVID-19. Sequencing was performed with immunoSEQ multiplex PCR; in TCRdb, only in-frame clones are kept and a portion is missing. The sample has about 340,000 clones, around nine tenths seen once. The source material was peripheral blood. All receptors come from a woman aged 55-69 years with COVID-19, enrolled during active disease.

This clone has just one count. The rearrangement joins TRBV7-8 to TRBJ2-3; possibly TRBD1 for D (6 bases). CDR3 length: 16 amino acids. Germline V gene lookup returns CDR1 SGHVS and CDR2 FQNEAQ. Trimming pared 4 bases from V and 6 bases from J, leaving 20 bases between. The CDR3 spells CASSSPPGHREDTQYF. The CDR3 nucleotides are TGTGCCAGCAGCTCGCCTCCGGGACACAGGGAGGATACGCAGTATTTT.

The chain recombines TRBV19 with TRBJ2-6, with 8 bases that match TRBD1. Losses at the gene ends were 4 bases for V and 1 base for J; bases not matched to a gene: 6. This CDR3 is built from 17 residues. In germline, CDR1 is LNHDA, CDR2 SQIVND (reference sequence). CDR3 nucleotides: TGTGCCAGTAGTACCCGACAGGGGAGATCTGGGGCCAACGTCCTGACTTTC. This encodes CASSTRQGRSGANVLTF.